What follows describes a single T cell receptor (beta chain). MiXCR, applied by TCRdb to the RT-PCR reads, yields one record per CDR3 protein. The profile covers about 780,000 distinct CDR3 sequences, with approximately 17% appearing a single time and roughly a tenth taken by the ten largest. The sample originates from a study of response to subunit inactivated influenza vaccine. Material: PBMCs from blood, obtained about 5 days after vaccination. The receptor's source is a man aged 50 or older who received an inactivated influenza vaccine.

The CDR3 DNA reads as TGCAGTGCTAGAGCGCCAGCGGGAGGGCCCTACGAGCAGTACTTC. Its translation: CSARAPAGGPYEQYF. The V call is TRBV20-1, the J call TRBJ2-7; TRBD2 aligns across 10 bases. The CDR3 covers 15 residues. CDR1 DFQATT and CDR2 SNEGSKA come from the germline V gene (reference sequence). J was trimmed by 2 bases and V by 1 base; bases with no gene match: 5.